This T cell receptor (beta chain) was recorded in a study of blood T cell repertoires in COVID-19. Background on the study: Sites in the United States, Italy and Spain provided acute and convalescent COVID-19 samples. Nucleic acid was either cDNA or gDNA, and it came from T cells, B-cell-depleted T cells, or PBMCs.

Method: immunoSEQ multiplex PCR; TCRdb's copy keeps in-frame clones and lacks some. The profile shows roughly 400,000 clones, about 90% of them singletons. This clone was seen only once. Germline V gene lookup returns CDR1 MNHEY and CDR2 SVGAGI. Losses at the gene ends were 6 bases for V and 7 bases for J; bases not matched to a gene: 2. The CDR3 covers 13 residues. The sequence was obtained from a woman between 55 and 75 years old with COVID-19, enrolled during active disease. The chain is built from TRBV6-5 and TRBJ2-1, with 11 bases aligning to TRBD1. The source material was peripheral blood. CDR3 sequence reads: CASRGTGGNEQFF. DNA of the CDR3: TGTGCCAGCAGGGGGACAGGGGGGAATGAGCAGTTCTTC.